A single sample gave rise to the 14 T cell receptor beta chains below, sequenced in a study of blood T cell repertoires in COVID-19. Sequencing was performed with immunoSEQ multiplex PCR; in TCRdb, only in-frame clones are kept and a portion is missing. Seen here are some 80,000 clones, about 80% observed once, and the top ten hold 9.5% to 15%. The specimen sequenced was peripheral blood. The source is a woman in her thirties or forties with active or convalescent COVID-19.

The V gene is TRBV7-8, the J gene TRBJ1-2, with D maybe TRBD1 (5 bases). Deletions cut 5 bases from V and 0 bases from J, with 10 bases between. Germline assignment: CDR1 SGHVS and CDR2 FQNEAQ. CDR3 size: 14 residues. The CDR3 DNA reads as TGTGCCAGCAGCCTAGGGGCCCCTAACTATGGCTACACCTTC. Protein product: CASSLGAPNYGYTF.

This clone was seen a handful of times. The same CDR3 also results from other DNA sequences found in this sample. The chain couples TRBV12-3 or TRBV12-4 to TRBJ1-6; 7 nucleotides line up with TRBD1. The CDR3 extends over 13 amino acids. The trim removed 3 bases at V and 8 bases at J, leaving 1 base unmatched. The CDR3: CASSFRGDSPLHF. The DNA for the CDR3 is TGTGCCAGCAGTTTCAGGGGGGATTCACCCCTCCACTTT.

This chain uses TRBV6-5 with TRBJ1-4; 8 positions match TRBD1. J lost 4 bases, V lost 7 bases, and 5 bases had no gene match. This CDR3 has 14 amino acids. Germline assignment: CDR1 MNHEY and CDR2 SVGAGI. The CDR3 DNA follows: TGTGCCAGCAATCTCGGACAGGGTAATGAAAAACTGTTTTTT. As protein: CASNLGQGNEKLFF.

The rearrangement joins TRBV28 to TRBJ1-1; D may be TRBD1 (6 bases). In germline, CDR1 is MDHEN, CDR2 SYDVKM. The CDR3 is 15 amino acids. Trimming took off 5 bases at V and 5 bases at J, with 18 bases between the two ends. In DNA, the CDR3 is TGTGCCAGCAGTGTAACAGGGTTGGGGGGGACTGAAGCTTTCTTT. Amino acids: CASSVTGLGGTEAFF.

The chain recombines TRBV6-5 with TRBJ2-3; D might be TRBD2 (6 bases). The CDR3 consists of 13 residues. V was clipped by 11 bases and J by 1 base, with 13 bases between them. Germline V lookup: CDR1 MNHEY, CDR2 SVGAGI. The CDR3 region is CAVRVAGTDTQYF. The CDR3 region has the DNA TGTGCCGTCAGGGTAGCGGGCACAGATACGCAGTATTTT.

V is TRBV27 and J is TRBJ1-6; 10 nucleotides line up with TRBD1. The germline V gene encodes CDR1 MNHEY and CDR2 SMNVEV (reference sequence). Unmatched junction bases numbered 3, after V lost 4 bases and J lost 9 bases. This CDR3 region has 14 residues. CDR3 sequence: CASSSTGGSSPLHF. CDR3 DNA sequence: TGTGCCAGCAGTTCGACAGGGGGCAGTTCACCCCTCCACTTT.

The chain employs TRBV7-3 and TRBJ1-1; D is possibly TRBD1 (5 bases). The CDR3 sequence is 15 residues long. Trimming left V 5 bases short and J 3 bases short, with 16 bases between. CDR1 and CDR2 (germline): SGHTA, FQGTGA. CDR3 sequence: CASSPKGVVHTEAFF. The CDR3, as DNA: TGTGCCAGCAGCCCCAAAGGGGTGGTGCACACTGAAGCTTTCTTT.

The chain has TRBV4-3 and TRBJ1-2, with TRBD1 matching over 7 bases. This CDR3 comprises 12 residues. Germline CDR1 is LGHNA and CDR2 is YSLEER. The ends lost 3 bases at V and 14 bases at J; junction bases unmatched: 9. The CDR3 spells CASSHGGTEKTF. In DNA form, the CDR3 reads TGCGCCAGCAGCCATGGAGGGACAGAGAAAACCTTC.

The CDR3 reads CASSPYPPSGRSSYNEQFF. DNA for the CDR3: TGTGCCAGCAGCCCCTACCCACCTAGCGGGAGAAGCTCCTACAATGAGCAGTTCTTC. The genes are TRBV3-1 (or the pseudogene TRBV3-2) and TRBJ2-1, with 10 bases identical to TRBD2. With 4 bases clipped from V and 0 bases from J, the junction kept 12 bases outside the gene matches. Germline V CDR1 and CDR2: LGHDT, YNNKEL (reference sequence). The length of the CDR3 is 19 residues.

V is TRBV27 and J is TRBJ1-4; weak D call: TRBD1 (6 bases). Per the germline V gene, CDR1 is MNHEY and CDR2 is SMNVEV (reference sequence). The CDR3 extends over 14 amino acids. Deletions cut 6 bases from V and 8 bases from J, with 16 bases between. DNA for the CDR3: TGTGCCAGCAGAGGAACAGGGTTAAGGGAAAAACTGTTTTTT. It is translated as CASRGTGLREKLFF.

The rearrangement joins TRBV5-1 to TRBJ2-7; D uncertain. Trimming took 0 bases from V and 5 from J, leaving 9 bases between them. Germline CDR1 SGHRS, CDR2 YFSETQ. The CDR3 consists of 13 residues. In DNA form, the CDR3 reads TGCGCCAGCAGCTTGGTCAGCGATAACGAGCAGTACTTC. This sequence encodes CASSLVSDNEQYF.

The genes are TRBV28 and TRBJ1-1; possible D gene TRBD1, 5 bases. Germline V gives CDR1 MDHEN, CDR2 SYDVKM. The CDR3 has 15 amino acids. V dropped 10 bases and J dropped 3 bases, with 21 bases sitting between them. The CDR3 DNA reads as TGTGCCACCGCAAGGGGCCAAGGGGTTTACACTGAAGCTTTCTTT. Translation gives CATARGQGVYTEAFF.

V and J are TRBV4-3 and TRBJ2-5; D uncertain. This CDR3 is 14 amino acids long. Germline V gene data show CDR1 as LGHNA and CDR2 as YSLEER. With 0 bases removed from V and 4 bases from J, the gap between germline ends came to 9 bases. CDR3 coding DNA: TGCGCCAGCAGCCAAGATCTGGGCGCAGAGACCCAGTACTTC. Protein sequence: CASSQDLGAETQYF.

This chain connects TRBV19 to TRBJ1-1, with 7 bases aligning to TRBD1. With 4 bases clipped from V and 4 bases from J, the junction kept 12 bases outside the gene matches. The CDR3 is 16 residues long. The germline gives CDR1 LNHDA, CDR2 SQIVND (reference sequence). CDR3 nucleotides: TGTGCCAGTAGTACCCGACAGGGAGAGGTAAGCACTGAAGCTTTCTTT. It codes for CASSTRQGEVSTEAFF.